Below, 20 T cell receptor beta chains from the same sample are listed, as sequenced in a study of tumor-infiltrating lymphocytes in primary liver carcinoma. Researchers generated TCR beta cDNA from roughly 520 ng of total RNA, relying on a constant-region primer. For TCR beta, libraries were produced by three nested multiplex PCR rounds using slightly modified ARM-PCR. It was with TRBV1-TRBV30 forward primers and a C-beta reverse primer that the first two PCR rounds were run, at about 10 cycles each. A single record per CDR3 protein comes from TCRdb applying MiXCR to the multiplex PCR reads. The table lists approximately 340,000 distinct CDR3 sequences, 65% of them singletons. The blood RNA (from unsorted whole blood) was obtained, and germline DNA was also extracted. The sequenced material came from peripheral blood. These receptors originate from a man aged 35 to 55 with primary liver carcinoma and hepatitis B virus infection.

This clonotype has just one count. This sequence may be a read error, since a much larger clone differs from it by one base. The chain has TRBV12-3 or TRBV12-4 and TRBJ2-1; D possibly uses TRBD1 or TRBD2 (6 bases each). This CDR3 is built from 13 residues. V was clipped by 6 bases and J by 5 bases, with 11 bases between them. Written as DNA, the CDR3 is TGTGCCAGCAGCCTCGGGGGCCACAATGAGCAGTTCTTC. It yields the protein CASSLGGHNEQFF.

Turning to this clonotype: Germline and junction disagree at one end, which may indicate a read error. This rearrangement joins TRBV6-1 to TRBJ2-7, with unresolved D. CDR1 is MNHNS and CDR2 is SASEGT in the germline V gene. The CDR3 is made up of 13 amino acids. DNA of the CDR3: TGTACCAGCAGTGCCGAGGAAGGCTACGAGCAGTACTTC. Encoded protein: CTSSAEEGYEQYF.

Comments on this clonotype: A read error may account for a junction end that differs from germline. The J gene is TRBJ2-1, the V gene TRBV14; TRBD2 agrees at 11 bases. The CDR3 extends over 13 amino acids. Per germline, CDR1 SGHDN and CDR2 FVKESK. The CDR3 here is CASSPSTSGSPFF. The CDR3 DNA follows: TGTGCTAGCAGCCCATCTACTAGCGGGAGCCCGTTCTTC.

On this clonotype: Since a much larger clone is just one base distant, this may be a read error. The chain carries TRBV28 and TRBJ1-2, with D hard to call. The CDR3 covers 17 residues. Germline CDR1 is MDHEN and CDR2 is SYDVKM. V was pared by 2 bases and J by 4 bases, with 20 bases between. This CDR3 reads CASSLLGGVSEGYGYTF. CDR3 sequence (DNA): TGTGCCAGCAGTTTACTGGGCGGGGTTTCAGAGGGCTATGGCTACACCTTC.

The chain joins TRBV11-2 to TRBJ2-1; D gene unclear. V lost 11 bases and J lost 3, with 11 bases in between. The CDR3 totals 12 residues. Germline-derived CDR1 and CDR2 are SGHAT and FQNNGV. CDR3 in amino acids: CAGSPDYNEQFF. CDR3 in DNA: TGTGCCGGTAGTCCAGACTACAATGAGCAGTTCTTC.

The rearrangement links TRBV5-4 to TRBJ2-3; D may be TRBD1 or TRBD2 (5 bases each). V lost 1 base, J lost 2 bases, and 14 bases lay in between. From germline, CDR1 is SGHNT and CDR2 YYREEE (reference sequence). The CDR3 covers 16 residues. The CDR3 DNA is TGTGCCAGCAGCTTGCCGACCGGGGCCGACACAGATACGCAGTATTTT. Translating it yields CASSLPTGADTDTQYF.

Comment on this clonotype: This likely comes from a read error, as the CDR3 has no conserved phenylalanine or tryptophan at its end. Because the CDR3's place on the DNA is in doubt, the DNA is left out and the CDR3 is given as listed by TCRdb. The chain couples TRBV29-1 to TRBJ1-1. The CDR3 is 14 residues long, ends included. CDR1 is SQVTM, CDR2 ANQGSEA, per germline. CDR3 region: CSVEDFVKNTEAFL.

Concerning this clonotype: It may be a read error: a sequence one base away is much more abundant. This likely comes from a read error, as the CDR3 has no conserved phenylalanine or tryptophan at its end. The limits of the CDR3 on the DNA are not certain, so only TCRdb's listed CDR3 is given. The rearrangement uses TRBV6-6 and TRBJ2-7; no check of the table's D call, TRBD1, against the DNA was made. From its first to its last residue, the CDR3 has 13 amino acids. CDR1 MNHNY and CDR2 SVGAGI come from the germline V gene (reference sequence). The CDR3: CACSENEARAPQC.

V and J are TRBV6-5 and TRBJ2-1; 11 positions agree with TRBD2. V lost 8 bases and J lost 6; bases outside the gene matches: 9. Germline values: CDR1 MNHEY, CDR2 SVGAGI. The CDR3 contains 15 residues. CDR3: CASCLAGGPFNEQFF. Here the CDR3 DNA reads TGTGCCAGCTGTTTAGCGGGGGGGCCCTTCAATGAGCAGTTCTTC.

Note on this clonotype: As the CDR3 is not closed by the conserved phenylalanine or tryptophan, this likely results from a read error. CDR3 amino acids: CSLIRRTSGIYEQYS. CDR3 bases: TGCAGCTTGATAAGACGGACTAGCGGGATTTACGAGCAGTACTCC. The J gene is TRBJ2-7, the V gene TRBV29-1; TRBD2 aligns across 12 bases. Trimming removed 8 bases from V and 4 bases from J; junction bases left unmatched: 12. Germline CDR1 reads SQVTM; CDR2 reads ANQGSEA. The CDR3 runs to 15 residues.

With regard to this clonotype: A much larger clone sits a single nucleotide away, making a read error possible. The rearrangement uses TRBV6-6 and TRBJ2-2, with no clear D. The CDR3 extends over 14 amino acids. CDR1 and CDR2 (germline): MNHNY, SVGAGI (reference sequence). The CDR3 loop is CANSPVGSLGELFF. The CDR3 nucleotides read TGTGCCAACAGTCCGGTGGGAAGCTTGGGGGAGCTGTTTTTT.

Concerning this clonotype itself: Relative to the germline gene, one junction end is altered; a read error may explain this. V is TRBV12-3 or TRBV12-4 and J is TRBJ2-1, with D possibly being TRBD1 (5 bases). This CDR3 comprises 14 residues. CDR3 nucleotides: TGTACCAGCACCCGCCAGGTGATCAGGGATGAGCAGTTCTTC. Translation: CTSTRQVIRDEQFF.

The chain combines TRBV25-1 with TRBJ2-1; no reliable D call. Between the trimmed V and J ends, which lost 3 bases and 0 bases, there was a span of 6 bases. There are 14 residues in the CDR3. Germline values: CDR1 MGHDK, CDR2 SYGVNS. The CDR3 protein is CASSDFYSYNEQFF. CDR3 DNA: TGTGCCAGCAGTGATTTTTACTCCTACAATGAGCAGTTCTTC.

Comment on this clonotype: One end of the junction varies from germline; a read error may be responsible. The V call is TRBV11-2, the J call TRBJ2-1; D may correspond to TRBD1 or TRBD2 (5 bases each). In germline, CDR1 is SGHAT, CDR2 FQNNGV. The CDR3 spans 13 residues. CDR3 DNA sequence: TGTGCCAGCAGCTACGGGGCTTACAATGAGCACTTTTTC. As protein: CASSYGAYNEHFF.

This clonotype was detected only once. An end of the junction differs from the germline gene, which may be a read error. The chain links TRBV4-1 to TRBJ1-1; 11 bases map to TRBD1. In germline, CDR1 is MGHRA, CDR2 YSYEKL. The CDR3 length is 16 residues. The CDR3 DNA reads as TGCGTCAGCAGCCAAGATTTAGGGACAGGGGGAACTGAAGCTTTCTTT. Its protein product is CVSSQDLGTGGTEAFF.

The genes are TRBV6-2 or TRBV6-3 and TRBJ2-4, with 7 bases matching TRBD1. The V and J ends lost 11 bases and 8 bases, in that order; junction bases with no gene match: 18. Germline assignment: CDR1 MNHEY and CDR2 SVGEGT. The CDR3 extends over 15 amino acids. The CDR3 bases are TGTGCCGTCAGAACGGACGGGGTCCAGGGGGACATTCAGTACTTC. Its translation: CAVRTDGVQGDIQYF.

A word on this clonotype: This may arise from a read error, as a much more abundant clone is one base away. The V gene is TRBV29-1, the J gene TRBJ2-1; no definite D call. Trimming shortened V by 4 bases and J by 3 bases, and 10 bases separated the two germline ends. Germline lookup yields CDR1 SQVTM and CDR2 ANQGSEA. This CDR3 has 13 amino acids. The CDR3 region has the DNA TGCAGCGTTGGTAAACATTTCTACAATGAGCAGTTCTTC. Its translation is CSVGKHFYNEQFF.

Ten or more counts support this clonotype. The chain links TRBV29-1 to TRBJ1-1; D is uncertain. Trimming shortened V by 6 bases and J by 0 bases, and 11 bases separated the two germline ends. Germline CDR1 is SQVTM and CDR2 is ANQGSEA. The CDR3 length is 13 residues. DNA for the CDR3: TGCAGCGTGTGCAGACAAATGAACACTGAAGCTTTCTTT. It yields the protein CSVCRQMNTEAFF.

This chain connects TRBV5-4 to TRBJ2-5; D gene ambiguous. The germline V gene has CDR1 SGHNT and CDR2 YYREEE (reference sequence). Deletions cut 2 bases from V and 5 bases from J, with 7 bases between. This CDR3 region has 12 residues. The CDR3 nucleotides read TGTGCCAGCAGCTTACCGCGTGAGACCCAGTACTTC. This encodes CASSLPRETQYF.

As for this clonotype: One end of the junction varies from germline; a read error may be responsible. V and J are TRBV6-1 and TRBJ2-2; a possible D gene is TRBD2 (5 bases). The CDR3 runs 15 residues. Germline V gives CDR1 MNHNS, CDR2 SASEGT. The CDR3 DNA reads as TGTGCCAGCAGTGAGCGCGGCACGAACACCGGGGTGCTGTTTTTT. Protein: CASSERGTNTGVLFF.